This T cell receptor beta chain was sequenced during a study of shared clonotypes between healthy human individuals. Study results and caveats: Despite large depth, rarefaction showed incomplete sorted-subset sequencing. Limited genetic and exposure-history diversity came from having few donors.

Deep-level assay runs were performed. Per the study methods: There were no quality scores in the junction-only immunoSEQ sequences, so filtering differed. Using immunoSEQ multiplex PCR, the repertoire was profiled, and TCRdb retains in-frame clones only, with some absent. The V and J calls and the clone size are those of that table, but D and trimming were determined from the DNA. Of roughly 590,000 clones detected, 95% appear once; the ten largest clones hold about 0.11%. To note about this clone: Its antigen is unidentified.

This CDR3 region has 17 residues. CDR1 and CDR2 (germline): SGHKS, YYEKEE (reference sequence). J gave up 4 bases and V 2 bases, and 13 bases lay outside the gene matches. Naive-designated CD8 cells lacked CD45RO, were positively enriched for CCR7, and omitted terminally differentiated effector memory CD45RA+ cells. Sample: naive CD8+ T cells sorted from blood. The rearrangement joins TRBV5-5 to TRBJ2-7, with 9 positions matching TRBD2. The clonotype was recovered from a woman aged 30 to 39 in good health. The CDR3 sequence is CASSFGVQREDPYEQYF. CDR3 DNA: TGTGCCAGCAGCTTTGGAGTTCAGCGGGAGGACCCGTACGAGCAGTACTTC.